This TCR beta chain emerged from a study of memory CD4+ T cells and cytomegalovirus serostatus. The CDR3 has 15 amino acids. Germline CDR1 reads SEHNR; CDR2 reads FQNEAQ (reference sequence). The ends lost 5 bases at V and 7 bases at J; junction bases unmatched: 10. The sort gate was single viable CD3+CD4+CD8-CD45RO+ cells for memory CD4+ T cells. The method was immunoSEQ multiplex PCR; TCRdb's version includes in-frame clones alone and lacks a portion of them. The table has more than 35,000 clones, around 78% seen once; the top ten hold around 0.77%. Input material: memory CD4+ T cells from blood. The chain links TRBV7-9 to TRBJ2-2; 7 nucleotides match TRBD1. This TCR was recovered from an adult in good health and CMV-seronegative. The DNA of the CDR3 is TGTGCCAGCAGCCCCCGACAGGGAAGGGGCGGGGAGCTGTTTTTT. Protein sequence: CASSPRQGRGGELFF. Variable domain in full (rest from reference TRBV7-9 and TRBJ2-2): DTGVSQNPRHKITKRGQNVTFRCDPISEHNRLYWYRQTLGQGPEFLTYFQNEAQLEKSRLLSDRFSAERPKGSFSTLEIQRTEQGDSAMYLCASSPRQGRGGELFFGEGSRLTVL.